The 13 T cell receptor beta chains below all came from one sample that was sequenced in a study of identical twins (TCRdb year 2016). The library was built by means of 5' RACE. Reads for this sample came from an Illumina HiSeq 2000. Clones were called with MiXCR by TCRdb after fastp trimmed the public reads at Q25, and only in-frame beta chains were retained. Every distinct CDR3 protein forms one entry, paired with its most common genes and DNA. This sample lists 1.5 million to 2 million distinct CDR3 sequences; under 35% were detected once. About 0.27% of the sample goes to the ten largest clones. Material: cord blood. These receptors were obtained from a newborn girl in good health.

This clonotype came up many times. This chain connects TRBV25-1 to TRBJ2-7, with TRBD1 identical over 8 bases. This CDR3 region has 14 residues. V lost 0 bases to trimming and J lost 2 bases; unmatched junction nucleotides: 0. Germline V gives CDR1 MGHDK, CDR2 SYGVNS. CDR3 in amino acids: CASSEYRGPYEQYF. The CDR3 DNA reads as TGTGCCAGCAGTGAATACAGGGGGCCCTACGAGCAGTACTTC.

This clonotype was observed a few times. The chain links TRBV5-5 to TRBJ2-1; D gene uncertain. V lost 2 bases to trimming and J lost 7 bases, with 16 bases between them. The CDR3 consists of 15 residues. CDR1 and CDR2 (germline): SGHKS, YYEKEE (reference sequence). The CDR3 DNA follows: TGTGCCAGCAGCTTAAGGACCCCCTCGACAAATGAGCAGTTCTTC. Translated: CASSLRTPSTNEQFF.

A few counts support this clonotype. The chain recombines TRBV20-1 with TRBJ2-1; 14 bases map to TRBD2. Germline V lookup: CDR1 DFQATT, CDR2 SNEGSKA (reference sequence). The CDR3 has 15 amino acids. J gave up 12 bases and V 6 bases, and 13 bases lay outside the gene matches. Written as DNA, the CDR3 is TGCAGTGCCAGACTAGCGGGAGGGCCATTGGGTGGGCAGTTCTTC. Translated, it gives CSARLAGGPLGGQFF.

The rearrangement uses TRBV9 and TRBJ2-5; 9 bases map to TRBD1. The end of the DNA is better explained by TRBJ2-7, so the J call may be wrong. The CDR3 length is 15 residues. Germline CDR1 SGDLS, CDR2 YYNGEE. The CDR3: CASSLGTGTPYEQYF. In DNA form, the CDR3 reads TGTGCCAGCAGCCTTGGGACAGGGACTCCCTACGAGCAGTACTTC.

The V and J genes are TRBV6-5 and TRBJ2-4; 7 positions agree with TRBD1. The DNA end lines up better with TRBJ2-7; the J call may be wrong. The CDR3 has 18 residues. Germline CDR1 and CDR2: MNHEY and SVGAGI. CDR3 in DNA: TGTGCCAGCAGTTACAGAGCGCCCGGGACAGCTTACTCCTACGAGCAGTACTTC. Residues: CASSYRAPGTAYSYEQYF.

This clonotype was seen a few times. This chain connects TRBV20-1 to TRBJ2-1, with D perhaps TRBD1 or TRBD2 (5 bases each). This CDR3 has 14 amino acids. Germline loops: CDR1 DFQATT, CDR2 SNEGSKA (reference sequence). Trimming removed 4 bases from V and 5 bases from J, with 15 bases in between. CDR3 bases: TGCAGTGCTACAACATACGGGGCGAACAATGAGCAGTTCTTC. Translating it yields CSATTYGANNEQFF.

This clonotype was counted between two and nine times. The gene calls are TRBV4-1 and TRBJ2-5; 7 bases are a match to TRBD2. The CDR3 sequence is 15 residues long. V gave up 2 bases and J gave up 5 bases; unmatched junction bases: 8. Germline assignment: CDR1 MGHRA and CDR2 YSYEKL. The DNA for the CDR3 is TGCGCCAGCAGCCAATGGTCCAGGGAGGGGGAGACCCAGTACTTC. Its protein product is CASSQWSREGETQYF.

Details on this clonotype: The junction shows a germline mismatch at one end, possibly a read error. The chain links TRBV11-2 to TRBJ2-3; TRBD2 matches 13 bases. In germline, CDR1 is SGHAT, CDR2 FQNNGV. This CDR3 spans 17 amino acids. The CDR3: CASSLRLAGGRADMQYF. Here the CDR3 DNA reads TGTGCCAGCAGCTTACGACTAGCGGGGGGACGAGCAGATATGCAGTATTTT.

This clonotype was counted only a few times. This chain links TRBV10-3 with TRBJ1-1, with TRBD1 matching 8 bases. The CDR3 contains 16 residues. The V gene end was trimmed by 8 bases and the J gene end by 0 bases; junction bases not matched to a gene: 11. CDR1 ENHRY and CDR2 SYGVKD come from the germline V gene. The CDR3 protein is CAIHSGTGPMNTEAFF. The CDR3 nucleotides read TGTGCCATCCACTCCGGGACAGGCCCCATGAACACTGAAGCTTTCTTT.

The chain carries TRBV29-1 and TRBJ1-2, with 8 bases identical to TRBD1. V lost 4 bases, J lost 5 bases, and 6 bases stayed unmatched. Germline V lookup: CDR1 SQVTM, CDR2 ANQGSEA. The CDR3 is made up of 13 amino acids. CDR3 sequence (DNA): TGCAGCGTTGGCCCCAGGGGGCTTTATGGCTACACCTTC. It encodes CSVGPRGLYGYTF.

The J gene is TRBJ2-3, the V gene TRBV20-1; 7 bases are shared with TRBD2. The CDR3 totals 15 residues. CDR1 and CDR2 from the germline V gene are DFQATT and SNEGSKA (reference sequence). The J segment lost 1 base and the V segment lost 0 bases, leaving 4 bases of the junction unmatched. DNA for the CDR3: TGCAGTGCTAGAGATAACCGGGAGGGCACAGATACGCAGTATTTT. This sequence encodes CSARDNREGTDTQYF.

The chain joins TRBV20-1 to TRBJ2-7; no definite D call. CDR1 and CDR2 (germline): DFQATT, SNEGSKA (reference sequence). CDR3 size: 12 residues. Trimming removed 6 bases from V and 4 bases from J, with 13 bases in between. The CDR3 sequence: CSATREYYEQYF. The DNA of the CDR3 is TGCAGTGCGACGCGAGAGTATTACGAGCAGTACTTC.

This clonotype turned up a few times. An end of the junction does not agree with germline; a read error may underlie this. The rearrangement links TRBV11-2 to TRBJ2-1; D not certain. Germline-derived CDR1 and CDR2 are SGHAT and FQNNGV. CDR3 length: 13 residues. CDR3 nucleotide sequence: TGTGTCAGCAGCTTAGGAGCAGAAAATGAGCAGTTCTTC. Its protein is CVSSLGAENEQFF. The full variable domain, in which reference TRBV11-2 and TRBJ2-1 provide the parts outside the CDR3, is EAGVAQSPRYKIIEKRQSVAFWCNPISGHATLYWYQQILGQGPKLLIQFQNNGVVDDSQLPKDRFSAERLKGVDSTLKIQPAKLEDSAVYLCVSSLGAENEQFFGPGTRLTVL.